This T cell receptor (beta chain) was profiled in a study of cytomegalovirus exposure and HLA in healthy donors. This clone was observed a single time. The germline V gene encodes CDR1 MDHEN and CDR2 SYDVKM. The CDR3 is 13 residues long. V lost 2 bases and J 3 bases, leaving 8 bases between the germline ends. 13 Jbeta primers and 60 Vbeta primers were used for the PCR. Measured with immunoSEQ multiplex PCR; TCRdb has only the in-frame clones, and not every one. The data hold approximately 150,000 clones, with roughly 74% observed a single time. Unrecorded immune exposures were likely, despite nominal health at sampling.

The clonotype comes from a man younger than 35 in good health and CMV-seropositive. The chain has TRBV28 and TRBJ2-7; D gene ambiguous. Input material: PBMCs. Here the CDR3 reads CASSLISDYEQYF. In DNA, the CDR3 is TGTGCCAGCAGTTTAATCAGCGACTACGAGCAGTACTTC. Together with reference TRBV28 and TRBJ2-7, the CDR3 gives the full variable domain: DVKVTQSSRYLVKRTGEKVFLECVQDMDHENMFWYRQDPGLGLRLIYFSYDVKMKEKGDIPEGYSVSREKKERFSLILESASTNQTSMYLCASSLISDYEQYFGPGTRLTVT.